This T cell receptor beta chain was identified during a study of CD8+ T cells in alopecia areata. Regarding the study as a whole: Unlike in mice, where it was clearer, TCR sharing across patients was less clear, possibly HLA-related. Numerous clones, expanded in lesions, remained in scalp and blood during tofacitinib. Uncertainty remains about how baseline CD8+ expansion links to response, with one nonresponder.

In each case, RNA was isolated and then reverse transcribed into cDNA as the sequencing template. TCRdb keeps only in-frame clones here, not all; method: immunoSEQ multiplex PCR. Of approximately 150,000 clones in the sample, 50% to 75% were seen once. This CDR3 spans 15 amino acids. The V gene lost 2 bases and the J gene lost 7 bases, with 12 bases spanning the gap. Germline CDR1 MNHEY, CDR2 SVGAGI. Treatment here: oral pan-JAK inhibitor, 5-10 mg twice daily. This clone was counted only a few times. What it binds is not known. The chain recombines TRBV6-5 with TRBJ1-6, with D maybe TRBD1 (6 bases). This material consisted of CD4+ T cells sorted from blood, taken between weeks 55 and 65, from a patient treated with tofacitinib. This sequence originates from a human donor with alopecia areata. The CDR3 here is CASSYQGRTNSPLHF. As DNA, the CDR3 is TGTGCCAGCAGTTACCAGGGGAGGACGAATTCACCCCTCCACTTT.